This T cell receptor beta chain comes out of a study of cytomegalovirus exposure and HLA in healthy donors. V lost 0 bases and J lost 2, with 10 bases in between. Germline lookup yields CDR1 LNHNV and CDR2 YYDKDF (reference sequence). This CDR3 comprises 15 residues. The PCR was carried out with 60 Vbeta primers and 13 Jbeta primers. Assay used: immunoSEQ multiplex PCR; TCRdb lists only in-frame clones, some missing. With around 100,000 clones in the sample, the ten largest clones hold 0.5% to 0.7%. The specimen sequenced was PBMCs. The chain links TRBV15 to TRBJ1-2, with no clear D. The sequence was collected from a man aged 50 to 59 in good health and CMV-seronegative. CDR3 in amino acids: CATSRDHSENYGYTF. In DNA form, the CDR3 reads TGTGCCACCAGCAGAGATCATTCCGAGAACTATGGCTACACCTTC.